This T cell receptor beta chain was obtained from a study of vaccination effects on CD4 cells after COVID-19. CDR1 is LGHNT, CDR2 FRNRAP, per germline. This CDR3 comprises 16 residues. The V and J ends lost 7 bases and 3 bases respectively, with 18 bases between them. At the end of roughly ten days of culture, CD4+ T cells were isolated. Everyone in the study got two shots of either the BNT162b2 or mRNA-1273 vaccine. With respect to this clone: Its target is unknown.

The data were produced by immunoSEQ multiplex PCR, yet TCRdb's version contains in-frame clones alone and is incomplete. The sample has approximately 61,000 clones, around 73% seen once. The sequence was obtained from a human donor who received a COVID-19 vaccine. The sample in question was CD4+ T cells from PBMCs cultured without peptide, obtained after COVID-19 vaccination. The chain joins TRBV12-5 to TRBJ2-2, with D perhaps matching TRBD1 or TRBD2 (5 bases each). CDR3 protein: CASVLTSGPDTGELFF. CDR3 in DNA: TGTGCTAGTGTTCTAACCTCGGGACCGGACACCGGGGAGCTGTTTTTT. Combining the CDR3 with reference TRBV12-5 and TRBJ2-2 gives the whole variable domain DARVTQTPRHKVTEMGQEVTMRCQPILGHNTVFWYRQTMMQGLELLAYFRNRAPLDDSGMPKDRFSAEMPDATLATLKIQPSEPRDSAVYFCASVLTSGPDTGELFFGEGSRLTVL.